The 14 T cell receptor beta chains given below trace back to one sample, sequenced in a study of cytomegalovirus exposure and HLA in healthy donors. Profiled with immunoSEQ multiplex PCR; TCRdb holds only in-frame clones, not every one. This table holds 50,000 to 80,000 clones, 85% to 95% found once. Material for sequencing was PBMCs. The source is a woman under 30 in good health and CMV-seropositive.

The CDR3 nucleotides are TGCGCCAGCAGCTTAGGGGGGGACACAGATACGCAGTATTTT. Translating it yields CASSLGGDTDTQYF. The chain couples TRBV5-1 to TRBJ2-3, with a weak D call TRBD2 (7 bases). V was trimmed by 2 bases and J by 2 bases, leaving 9 bases between them. This CDR3 has 14 amino acids. Per the germline V gene, CDR1 is SGHRS and CDR2 is YFSETQ.

CDR3 residues: CASSFRVLPAPYQPQHF. The DNA of the CDR3 is TGTGCCAGCAGCTTCAGGGTCCTCCCTGCCCCCTATCAGCCCCAGCATTTT. The rearrangement joins TRBV7-2 to TRBJ1-5; a possible D gene is TRBD1 (5 bases). CDR1 and CDR2 from the germline V gene are SGHTA and FQGNSA. The CDR3 extends over 17 amino acids. V was trimmed by 3 bases and J by 5 bases, leaving 20 bases between them.

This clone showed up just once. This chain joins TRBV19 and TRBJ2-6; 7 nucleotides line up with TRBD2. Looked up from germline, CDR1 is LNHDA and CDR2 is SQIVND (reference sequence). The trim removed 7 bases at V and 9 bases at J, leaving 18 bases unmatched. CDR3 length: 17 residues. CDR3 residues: CASTDLEHPGGGNVLTF. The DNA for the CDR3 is TGTGCCAGTACTGACCTGGAACACCCGGGGGGTGGCAACGTCCTGACTTTC.

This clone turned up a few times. CDR3 amino acids: CASSQVRGGVETQYF. The CDR3 DNA reads TGCGCCAGCAGCCAAGTTCGAGGAGGGGTGGAGACCCAGTACTTC. The V and J genes are TRBV4-1 and TRBJ2-5, with TRBD2 as a possible D gene (6 bases). The CDR3 totals 15 residues. V was cut by 1 base and J by 5 bases, with 14 bases left in between. Germline CDR1 reads MGHRA; CDR2 reads YSYEKL.

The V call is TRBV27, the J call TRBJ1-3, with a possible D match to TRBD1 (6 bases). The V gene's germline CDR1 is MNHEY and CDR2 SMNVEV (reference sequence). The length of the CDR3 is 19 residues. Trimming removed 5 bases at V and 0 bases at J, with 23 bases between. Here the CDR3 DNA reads TGTGCCAGCAGTCTTAGGGGGGGATTGGGGGCCAGCTCTGGAAACACCATATATTTT. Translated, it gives CASSLRGGLGASSGNTIYF.

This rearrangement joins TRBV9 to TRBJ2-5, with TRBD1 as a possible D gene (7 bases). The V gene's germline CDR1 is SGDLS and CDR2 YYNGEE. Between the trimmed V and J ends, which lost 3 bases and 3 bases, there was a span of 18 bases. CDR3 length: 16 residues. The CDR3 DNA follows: TGTGCCAGCAGCGCAAATAGGCGGGACAGCAAAGAGACCCAGTACTTC. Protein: CASSANRRDSKETQYF.

CDR3 sequence: CASQGQGLQPQHF. The CDR3 DNA reads as TGTGCCAGCCAGGGACAGGGTCTACAGCCCCAGCATTTT. The chain recombines TRBV25-1 with TRBJ1-5; 9 nucleotides agree with TRBD1. Germline CDR1 MGHDK, CDR2 SYGVNS. V was pared by 8 bases and J by 7 bases, with 6 bases of the junction left unmatched. The CDR3 consists of 13 residues.

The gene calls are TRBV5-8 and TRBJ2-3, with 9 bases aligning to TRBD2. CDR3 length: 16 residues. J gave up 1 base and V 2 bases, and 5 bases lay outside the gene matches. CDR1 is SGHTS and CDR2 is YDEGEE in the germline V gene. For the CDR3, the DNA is TGTGCCAGCAGCTTTGGCGGGACTAGCCGCACAGATACGCAGTATTTT. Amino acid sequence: CASSFGGTSRTDTQYF.

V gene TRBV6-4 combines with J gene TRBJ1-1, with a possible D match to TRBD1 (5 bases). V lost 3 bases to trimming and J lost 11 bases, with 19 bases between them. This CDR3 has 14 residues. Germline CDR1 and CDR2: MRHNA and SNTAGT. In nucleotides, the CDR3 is TGTGCCAGCAGTGAGGTCTTAGGGCAGGGCCGGGCTTTCTTT. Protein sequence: CASSEVLGQGRAFF.

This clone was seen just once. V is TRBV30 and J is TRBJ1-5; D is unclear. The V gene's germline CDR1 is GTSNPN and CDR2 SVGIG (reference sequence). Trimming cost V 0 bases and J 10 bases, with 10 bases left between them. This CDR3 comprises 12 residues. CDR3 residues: CAWSVLAGPQHF. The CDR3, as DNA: TGTGCCTGGAGTGTACTCGCGGGACCCCAGCATTTT.

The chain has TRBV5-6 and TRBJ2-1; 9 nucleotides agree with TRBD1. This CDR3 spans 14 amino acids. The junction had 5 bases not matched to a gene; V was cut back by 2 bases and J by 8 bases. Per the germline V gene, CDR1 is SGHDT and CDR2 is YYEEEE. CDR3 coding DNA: TGTGCCAGCAGCTTCGGGACAGGGATGCATGAGCAGTTCTTC. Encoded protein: CASSFGTGMHEQFF.

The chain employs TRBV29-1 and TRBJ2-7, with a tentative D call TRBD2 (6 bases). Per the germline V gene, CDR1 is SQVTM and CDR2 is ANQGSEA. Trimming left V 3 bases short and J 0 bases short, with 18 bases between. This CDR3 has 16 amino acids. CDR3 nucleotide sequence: TGCAGCGTTGAGGGGGACGGGGGAGGTAGCTCCTACGAGCAGTACTTC. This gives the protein CSVEGDGGGSSYEQYF.

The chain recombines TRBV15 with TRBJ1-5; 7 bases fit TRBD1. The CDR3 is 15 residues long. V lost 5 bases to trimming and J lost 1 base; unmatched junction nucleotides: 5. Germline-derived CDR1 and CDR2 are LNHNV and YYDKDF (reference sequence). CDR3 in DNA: TGTGCCACCAGCGCTCACAGGGGAAGCAATCAGCCCCAGCATTTT. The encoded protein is CATSAHRGSNQPQHF.

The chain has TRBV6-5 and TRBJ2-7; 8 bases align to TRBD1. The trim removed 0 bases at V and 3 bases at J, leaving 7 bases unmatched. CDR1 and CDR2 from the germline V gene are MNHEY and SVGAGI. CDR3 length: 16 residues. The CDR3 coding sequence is TGTGCCAGCAGTTACTCGATTACAGGGGGGCACTACGAGCAGTACTTC. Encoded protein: CASSYSITGGHYEQYF.